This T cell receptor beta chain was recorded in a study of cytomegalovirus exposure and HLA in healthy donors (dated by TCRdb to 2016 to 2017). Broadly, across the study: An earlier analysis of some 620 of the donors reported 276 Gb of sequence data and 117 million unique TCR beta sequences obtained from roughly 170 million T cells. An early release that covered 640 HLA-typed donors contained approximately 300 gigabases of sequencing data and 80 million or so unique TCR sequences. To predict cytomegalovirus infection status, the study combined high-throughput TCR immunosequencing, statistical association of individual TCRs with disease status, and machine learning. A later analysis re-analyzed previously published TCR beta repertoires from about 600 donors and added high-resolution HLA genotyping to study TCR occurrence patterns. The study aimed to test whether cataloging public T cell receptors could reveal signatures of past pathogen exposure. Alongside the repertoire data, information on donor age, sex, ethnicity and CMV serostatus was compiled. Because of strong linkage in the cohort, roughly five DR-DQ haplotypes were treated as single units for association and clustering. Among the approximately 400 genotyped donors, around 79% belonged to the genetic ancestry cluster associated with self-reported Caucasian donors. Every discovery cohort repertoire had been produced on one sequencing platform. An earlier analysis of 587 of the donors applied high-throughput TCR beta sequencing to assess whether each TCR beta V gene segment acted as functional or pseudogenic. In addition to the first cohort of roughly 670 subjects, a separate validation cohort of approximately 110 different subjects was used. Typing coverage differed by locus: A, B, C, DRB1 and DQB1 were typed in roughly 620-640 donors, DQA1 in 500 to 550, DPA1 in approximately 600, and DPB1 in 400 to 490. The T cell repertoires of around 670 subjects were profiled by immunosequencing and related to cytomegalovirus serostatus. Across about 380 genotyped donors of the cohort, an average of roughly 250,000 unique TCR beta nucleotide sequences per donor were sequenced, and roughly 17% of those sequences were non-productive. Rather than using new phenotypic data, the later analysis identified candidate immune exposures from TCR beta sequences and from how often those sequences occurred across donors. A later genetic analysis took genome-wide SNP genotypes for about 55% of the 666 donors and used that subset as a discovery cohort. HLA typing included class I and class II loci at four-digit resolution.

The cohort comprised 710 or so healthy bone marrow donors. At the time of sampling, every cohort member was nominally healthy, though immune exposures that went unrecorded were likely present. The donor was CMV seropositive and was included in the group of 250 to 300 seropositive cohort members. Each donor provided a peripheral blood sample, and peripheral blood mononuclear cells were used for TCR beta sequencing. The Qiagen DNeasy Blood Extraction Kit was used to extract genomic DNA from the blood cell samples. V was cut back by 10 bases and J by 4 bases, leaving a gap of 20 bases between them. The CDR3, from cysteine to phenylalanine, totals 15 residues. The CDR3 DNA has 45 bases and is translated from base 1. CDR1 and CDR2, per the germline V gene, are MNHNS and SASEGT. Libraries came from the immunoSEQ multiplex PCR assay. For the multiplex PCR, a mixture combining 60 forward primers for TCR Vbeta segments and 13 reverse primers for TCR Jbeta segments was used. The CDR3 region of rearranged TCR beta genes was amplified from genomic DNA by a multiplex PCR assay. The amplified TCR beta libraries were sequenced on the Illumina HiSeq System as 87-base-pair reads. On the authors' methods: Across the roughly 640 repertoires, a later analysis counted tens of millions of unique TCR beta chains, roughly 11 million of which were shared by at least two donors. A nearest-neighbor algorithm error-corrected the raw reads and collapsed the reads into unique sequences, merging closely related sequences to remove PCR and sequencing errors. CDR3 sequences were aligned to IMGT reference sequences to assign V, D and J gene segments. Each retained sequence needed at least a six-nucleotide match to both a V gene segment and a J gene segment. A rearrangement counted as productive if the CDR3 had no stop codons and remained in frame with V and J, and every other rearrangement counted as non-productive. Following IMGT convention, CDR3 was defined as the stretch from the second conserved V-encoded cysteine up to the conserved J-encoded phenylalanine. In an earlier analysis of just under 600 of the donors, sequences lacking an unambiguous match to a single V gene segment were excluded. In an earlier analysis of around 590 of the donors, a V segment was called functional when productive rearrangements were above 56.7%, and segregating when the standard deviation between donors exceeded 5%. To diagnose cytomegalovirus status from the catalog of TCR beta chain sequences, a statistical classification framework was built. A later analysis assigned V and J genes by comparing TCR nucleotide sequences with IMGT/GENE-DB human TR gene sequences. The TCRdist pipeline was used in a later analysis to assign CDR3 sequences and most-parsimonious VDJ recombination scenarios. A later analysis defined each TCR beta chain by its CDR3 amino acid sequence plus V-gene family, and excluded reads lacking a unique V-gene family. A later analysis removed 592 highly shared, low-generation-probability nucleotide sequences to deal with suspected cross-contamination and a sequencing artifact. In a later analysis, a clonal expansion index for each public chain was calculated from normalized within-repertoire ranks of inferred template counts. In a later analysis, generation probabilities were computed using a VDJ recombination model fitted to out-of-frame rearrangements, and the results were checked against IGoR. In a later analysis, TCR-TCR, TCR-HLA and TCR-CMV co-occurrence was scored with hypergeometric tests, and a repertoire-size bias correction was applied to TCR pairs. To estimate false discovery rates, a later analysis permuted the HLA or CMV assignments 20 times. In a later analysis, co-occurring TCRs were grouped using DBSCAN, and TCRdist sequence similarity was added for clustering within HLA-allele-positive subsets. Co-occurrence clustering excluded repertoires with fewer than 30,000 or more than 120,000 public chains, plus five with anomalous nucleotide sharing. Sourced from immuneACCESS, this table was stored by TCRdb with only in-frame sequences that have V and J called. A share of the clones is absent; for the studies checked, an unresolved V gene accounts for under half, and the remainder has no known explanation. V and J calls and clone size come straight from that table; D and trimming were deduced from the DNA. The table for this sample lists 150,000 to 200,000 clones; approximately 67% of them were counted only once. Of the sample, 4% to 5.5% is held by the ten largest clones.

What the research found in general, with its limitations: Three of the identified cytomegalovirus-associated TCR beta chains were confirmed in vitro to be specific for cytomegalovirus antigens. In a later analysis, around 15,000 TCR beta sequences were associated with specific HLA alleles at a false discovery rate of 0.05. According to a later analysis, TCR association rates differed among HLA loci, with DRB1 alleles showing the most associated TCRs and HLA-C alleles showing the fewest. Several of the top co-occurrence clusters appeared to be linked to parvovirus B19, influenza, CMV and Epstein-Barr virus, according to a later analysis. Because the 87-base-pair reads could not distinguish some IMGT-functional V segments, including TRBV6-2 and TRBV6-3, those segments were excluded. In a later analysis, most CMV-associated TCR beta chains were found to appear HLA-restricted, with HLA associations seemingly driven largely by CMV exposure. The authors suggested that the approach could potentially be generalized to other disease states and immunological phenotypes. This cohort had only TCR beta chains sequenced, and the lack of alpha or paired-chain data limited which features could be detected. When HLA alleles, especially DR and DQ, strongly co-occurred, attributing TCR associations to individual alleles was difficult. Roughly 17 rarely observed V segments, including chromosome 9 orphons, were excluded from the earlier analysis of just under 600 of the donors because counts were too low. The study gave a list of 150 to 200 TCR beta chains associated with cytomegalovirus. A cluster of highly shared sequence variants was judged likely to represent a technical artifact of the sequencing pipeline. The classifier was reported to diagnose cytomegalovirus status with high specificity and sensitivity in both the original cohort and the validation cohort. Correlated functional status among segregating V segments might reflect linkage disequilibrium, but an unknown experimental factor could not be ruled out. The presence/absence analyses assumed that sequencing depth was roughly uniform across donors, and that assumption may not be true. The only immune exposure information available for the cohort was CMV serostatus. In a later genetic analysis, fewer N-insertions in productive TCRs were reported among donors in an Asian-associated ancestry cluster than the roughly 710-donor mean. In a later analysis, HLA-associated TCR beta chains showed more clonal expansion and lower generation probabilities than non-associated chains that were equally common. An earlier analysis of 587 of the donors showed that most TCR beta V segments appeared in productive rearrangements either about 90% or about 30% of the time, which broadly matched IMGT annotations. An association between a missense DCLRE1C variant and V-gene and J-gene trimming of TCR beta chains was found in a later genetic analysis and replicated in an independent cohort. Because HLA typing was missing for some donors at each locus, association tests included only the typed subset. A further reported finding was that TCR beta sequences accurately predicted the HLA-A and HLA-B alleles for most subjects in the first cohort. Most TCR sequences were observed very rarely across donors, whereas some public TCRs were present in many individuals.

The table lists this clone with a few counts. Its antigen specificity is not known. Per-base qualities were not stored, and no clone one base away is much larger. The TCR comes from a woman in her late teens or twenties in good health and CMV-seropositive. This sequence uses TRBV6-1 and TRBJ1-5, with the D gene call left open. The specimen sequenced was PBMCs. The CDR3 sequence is CATRPFHSLNQPQHF. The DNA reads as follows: TGTGCCACCCGTCCATTCCACAGCCTTAATCAGCCCCAGCATTTT.